This T cell receptor (beta chain) was sequenced in a study of shared clonotypes between healthy human individuals. Study results and caveats: Among donors, the sharing of clonotypes was expected to be influenced by sequencing depth.

Sorted-subset replicate PCR reactions were performed with roughly 200 ng DNA, corresponding to tens of thousands of T cell genomes. Produced via immunoSEQ multiplex PCR; TCRdb's table is partial and in-frame only. This sample carries 800,000 to 950,000 clones, just over 95% of them seen once, and the ten largest clones take approximately 0.2%. Remarks on this clone: Its antigen is not known.

CDR3 length equals 17 residues. With V trimmed by 3 bases and J by 9 bases, 10 bases remained unmatched. Germline V lookup: CDR1 MGHRA, CDR2 YSYEKL. Cells designated naive CD8 were CD45RO-negative and were positively selected for CCR7, with terminally differentiated effector memory CD45RA+ cells excluded. Healthy and HIV-negative, the adult donors had no recent acute infections or vaccinations. The V call is TRBV4-1, the J call TRBJ2-1; 14 bases map to TRBD2. Sequenced: naive CD8+ T cells sorted from blood. This clonotype originated in a young man in good health. The CDR3 coding sequence is TGCGCCAGCAGCCACGGGACTAGCGGGAGATCTATAGGTGAGCAGTTCTTC. Residues: CASSHGTSGRSIGEQFF.